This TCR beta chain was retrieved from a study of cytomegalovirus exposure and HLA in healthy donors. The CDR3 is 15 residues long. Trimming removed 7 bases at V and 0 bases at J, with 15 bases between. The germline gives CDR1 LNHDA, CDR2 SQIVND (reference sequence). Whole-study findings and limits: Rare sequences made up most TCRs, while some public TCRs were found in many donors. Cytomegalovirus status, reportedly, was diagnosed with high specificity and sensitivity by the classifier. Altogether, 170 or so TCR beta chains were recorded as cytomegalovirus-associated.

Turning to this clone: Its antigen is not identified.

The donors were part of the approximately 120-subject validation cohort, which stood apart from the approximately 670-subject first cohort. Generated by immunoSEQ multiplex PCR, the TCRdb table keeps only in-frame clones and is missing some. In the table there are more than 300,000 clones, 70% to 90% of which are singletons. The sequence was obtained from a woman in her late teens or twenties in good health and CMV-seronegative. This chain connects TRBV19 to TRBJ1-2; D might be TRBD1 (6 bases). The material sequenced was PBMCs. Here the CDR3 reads CASKLQGKANYGYTF. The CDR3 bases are TGTGCCAGTAAACTCCAGGGGAAAGCTAACTATGGCTACACCTTC.